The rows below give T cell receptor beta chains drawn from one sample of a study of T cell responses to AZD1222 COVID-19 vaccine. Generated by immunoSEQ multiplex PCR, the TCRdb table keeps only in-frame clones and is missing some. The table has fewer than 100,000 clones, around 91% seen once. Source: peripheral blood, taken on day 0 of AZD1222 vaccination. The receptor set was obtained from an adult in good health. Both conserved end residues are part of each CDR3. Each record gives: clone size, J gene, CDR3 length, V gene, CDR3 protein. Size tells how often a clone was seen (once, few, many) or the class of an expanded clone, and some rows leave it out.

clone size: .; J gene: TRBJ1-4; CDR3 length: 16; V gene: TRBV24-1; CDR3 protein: CATSDGVGGDEEKLFF
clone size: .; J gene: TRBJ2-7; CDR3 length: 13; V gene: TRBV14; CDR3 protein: CASSYDNGYEQYF
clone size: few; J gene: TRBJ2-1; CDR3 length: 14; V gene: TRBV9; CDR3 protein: CASSPTLAEGEQFF
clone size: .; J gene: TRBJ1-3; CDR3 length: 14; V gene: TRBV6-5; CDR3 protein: CAGGDGLSGNTIYF
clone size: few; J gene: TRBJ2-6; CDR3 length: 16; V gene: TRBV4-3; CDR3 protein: CASSQERWSGANVLTF
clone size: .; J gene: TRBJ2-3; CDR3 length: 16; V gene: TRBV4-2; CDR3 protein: CASSPLTSGGIYTQYF
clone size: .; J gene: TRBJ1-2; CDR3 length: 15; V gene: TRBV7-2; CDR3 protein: CASSKGRRGDYGYTF
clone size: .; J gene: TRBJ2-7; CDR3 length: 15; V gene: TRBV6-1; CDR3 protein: CATLVAGTGRYEQYF
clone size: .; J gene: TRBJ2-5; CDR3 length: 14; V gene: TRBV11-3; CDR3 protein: CASSPSPGQETQYF
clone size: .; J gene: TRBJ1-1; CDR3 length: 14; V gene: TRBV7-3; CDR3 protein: CASSSQGGGTEAFF
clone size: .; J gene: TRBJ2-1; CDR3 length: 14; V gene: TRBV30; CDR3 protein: CAGTGTGDTNEQFF
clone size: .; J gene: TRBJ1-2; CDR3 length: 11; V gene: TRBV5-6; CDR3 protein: CASSQGPLPTF
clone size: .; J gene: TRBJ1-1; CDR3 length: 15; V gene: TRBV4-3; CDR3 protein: CASSQDSNTGTEAFF
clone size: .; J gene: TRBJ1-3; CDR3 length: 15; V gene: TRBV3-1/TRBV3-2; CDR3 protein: CASSLGVTSGNTIYF
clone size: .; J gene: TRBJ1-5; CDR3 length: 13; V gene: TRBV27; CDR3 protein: CASSPGGNQPQHF
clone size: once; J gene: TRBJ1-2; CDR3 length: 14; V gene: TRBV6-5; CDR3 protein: CASRTARVGYGYTF
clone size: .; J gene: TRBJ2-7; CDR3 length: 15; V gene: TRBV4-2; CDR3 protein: CASSQGSGPTYEQYF
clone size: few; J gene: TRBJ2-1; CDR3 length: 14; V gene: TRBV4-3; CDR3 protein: CASSHVTGVGEQFF
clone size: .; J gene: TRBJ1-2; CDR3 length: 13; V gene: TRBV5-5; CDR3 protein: CASSWDRIVGYTF
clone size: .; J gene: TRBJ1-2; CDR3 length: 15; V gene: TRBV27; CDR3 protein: CASRRRQETNYGYTF
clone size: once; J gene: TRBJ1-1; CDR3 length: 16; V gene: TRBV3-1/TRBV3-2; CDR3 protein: CASSHWTGSESTEAFF
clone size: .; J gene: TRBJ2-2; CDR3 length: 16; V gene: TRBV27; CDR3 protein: CASSNSAVVYTGELFF
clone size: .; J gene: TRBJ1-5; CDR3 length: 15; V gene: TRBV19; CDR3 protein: CASSITGGMVQPQHF
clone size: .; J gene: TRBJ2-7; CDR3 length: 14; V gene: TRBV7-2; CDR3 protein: CASSIRDRGNEQYF
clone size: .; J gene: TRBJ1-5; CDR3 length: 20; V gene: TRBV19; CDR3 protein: CASSGGSGQGAMHSNQPQHF
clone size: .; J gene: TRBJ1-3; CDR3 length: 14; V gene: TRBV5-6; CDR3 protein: CASSLYGAGNTIYF
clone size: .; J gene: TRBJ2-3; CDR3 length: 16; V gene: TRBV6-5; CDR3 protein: CASSYVLAGSTDTQYF
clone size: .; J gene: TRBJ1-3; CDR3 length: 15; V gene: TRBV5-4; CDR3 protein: CASSLGHLSGNTIYF
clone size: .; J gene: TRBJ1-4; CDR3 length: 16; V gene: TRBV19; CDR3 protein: CASRQHRDRLNEKLFF
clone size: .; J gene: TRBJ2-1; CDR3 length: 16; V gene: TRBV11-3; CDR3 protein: CASSLEAGGQTNEQFF
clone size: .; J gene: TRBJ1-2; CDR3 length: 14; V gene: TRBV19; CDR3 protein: CASSTGPRGYGYTF
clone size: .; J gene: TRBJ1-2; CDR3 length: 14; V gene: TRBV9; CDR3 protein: CASSGRGNFYGYTF
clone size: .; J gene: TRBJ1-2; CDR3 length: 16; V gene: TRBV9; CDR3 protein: CASTLGGPNKGYGYTF
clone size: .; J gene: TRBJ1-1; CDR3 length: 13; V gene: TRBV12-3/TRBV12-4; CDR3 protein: CASTPRLSGEAFF
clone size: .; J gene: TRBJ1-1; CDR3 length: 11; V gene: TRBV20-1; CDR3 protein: CSPAGGTEAFF
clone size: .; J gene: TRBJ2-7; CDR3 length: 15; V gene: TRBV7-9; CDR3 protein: CASSLDLVRVHEQYF
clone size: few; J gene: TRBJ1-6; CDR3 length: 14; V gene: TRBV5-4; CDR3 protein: CASSLDQGSSPLHF
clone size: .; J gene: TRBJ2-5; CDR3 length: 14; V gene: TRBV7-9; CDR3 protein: CASTGPGQQETQYF
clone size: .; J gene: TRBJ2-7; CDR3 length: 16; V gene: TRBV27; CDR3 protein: CASSLHWAERGYEQYF
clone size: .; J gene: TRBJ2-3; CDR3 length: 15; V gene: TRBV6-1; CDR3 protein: CASSTGTGDTDTQYF
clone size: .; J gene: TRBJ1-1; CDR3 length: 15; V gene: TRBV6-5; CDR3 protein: CASSYSSRGNTEAFF